Following are 21 T cell receptor beta chains from one sample sequenced in a study of cytomegalovirus exposure and HLA in healthy donors. The PCR was carried out with 60 Vbeta primers and 13 Jbeta primers. TCRdb's table, derived via immunoSEQ multiplex PCR, lists solely in-frame clones and lacks some. The sample lists 30,000 to 40,000 clones; approximately 74% were seen once. Sequenced material: PBMCs. These receptors were taken from a man younger than 45 in good health and CMV-seronegative.

V is TRBV4-2 and J is TRBJ2-5; possible D gene TRBD2, 6 bases. Germline V gene sequence: CDR1 LGHNA, CDR2 YNFKEQ. CDR3 length: 15 amino acids. Trimming shortened V by 3 bases and J by 2 bases, and 13 bases separated the two germline ends. The CDR3 protein is CASSHGRTTQETQYF. The CDR3 nucleotides are TGTGCCAGCAGCCATGGGAGGACTACTCAAGAGACCCAGTACTTC.

Of note for this clone: The CDR3 end shows no conserved phenylalanine or tryptophan, and so a read error is likely. The chain employs TRBV28 and TRBJ1-4; TRBD1 is a possible D gene (5 bases). The germline gives CDR1 MDHEN, CDR2 SYDVKM. The CDR3 totals 12 residues. Trimming stripped 8 bases from V and 8 bases from J, with 12 bases between. CDR3 nucleotide sequence: TGTGCCAGCGGTTGGGGGGAAGAAAAACTGTTTGTT. Protein: CASGWGEEKLFV.

This chain uses TRBV4-3 with TRBJ2-1, with 8 bases matching TRBD2. V lost 4 bases to trimming and J lost 11 bases; unmatched junction nucleotides: 13. The germline CDR1 and CDR2 sequences are LGHNA and YSLEER. The CDR3 consists of 15 residues. The CDR3 loop is CASSRGSGGVGKQFF. The CDR3 DNA reads TGCGCCAGCAGCCGGGGCTCGGGAGGGGTTGGGAAGCAGTTCTTC.

In this sample, this clone turned up a few times. The rearrangement joins TRBV5-6 to TRBJ1-5; TRBD1 agrees at 8 bases. Trimming at V came to 7 bases and at J to 7 bases, leaving 10 bases not matched to a gene. CDR1 is SGHDT and CDR2 is YYEEEE in the germline V gene. The CDR3 loop spans 14 amino acids. For the CDR3, the DNA is TGTGCCAGCTCGACAGGGGCACAGGGCCAGCCCCAGCATTTT. It yields the protein CASSTGAQGQPQHF.

The chain employs TRBV18 and TRBJ2-7, with TRBD1 as a possible D gene (5 bases). V shed 3 bases and J shed 7 bases, with 19 bases lying between them. The CDR3 length is 15 residues. Germline loops: CDR1 KGHSH, CDR2 LQKENI. This CDR3 reads CASSPPFGQGQEQYF. In nucleotides, the CDR3 is TGTGCCAGCTCACCCCCGTTTGGGCAGGGTCAGGAGCAGTACTTC.

Only a few counts were recorded for this clone. This sequence joins TRBV7-2 and TRBJ2-5, with 9 bases matching TRBD2. The CDR3 sequence is 13 residues long. Germline CDR1 and CDR2: SGHTA and FQGNSA. The junction had 3 bases not matched to a gene; V was cut back by 6 bases and J by 4 bases. The CDR3 loop is CASSRAGGETQYF. The CDR3 region has the DNA TGTGCCAGCAGTCGAGCGGGAGGAGAGACCCAGTACTTC. The entire variable domain, with the rest obtained from reference TRBV7-2 and TRBJ2-5, is as follows: GAGVSQSPSNKVTEKGKDVELRCDPISGHTALYWYRQSLGQGLEFLIYFQGNSAPDKSGLPSDRFSAERTGGSVSTLTIQRTQQEDSAVYLCASSRAGGETQYFGPGTRLLVL.

The chain recombines TRBV10-2 with TRBJ1-4; 7 nucleotides match TRBD1. Trimming removed 6 bases from V and 2 bases from J; junction bases left unmatched: 3. CDR1 WSHSY and CDR2 SAAADI come from the germline V gene. CDR3 length equals 14 residues. In DNA, the CDR3 is TGCGCCAGCAGAACAGGGGCGACTAATGAAAAACTGTTTTTT. This codes for CASRTGATNEKLFF.

The gene calls are TRBV9 and TRBJ2-3; 8 nucleotides agree with TRBD2. Unmatched junction bases numbered 2, after V lost 0 bases and J lost 2 bases. Germline values: CDR1 SGDLS, CDR2 YYNGEE. This CDR3 is 15 amino acids long. The CDR3: CASSVVGRATDTQYF. DNA of the CDR3: TGTGCCAGCAGCGTAGTCGGGAGGGCCACAGATACGCAGTATTTT.

V gene TRBV6-5 combines with J gene TRBJ2-1, with D possibly matching TRBD1 (6 bases). There are 15 residues in the CDR3. Trimming removed 4 bases from V and 4 bases from J, with 14 bases in between. CDR1 is MNHEY and CDR2 is SVGAGI in the germline V gene. This CDR3 reads CASSSGTLLYNEQFF. The CDR3 DNA reads TGTGCCAGCAGTTCCGGGACACTCCTTTACAATGAGCAGTTCTTC.

CDR3 coding DNA: TGTGCCAGCAGCTTAGGTTGGACAGGGTACTACAATGAGCAGTTCTTC. Translated, it gives CASSLGWTGYYNEQFF. The V call is TRBV7-8, the J call TRBJ2-1, with 8 bases that match TRBD1. Losses at the gene ends were 1 base for V and 3 bases for J; bases not matched to a gene: 5. Germline-derived CDR1 and CDR2 are SGHVS and FQNEAQ. This CDR3 comprises 16 residues.

The sample holds a few counts of this clone. This chain joins TRBV5-1 and TRBJ1-1, with TRBD1 matching 10 bases. V lost 4 bases to trimming and J lost 5 bases; unmatched junction nucleotides: 5. The CDR3 has 14 amino acids. The germline CDR1 and CDR2 sequences are SGHRS and YFSETQ. The CDR3 sequence: CASSRQGAGTEAFF. DNA for the CDR3: TGCGCCAGCAGCCGACAGGGGGCAGGAACTGAAGCTTTCTTT.

The chain combines TRBV6-1 with TRBJ2-7, with a possible D match to TRBD1 (5 bases). The CDR3 spans 13 residues. Per germline, CDR1 MNHNS and CDR2 SASEGT. Trimming took 6 bases from V and 7 from J, leaving 16 bases between them. This CDR3 reads CASSETQAREQYF. In nucleotides, the CDR3 is TGTGCCAGCAGCGAGACACAGGCTCGGGAGCAGTACTTC.

The V and J genes are TRBV15 and TRBJ2-6; no definite D call. Germline assignment: CDR1 LNHNV and CDR2 YYDKDF (reference sequence). V lost 0 bases and J 3 bases, leaving 3 bases between the germline ends. This CDR3 is built from 14 residues. CDR3 nucleotides: TGTGCCACCAGCAGAGATCATGGGGCCAACGTCCTGACTTTC. The encoded protein is CATSRDHGANVLTF.

The V gene is TRBV28, the J gene TRBJ1-5, with 10 bases that match TRBD1. The CDR3 loop spans 15 amino acids. Germline CDR1 MDHEN, CDR2 SYDVKM. V gave up 6 bases and J gave up 6 bases; unmatched junction bases: 8. CDR3 residues: CASSRDRGGGQPQHF. In DNA, the CDR3 is TGTGCCAGCAGCCGGGACAGGGGAGGAGGTCAGCCCCAGCATTTT. The full variable domain, in which reference TRBV28 and TRBJ1-5 provide the parts outside the CDR3, is DVKVTQSSRYLVKRTGEKVFLECVQDMDHENMFWYRQDPGLGLRLIYFSYDVKMKEKGDIPEGYSVSREKKERFSLILESASTNQTSMYLCASSRDRGGGQPQHFGDGTRLSIL.

The chain has TRBV2 and TRBJ2-1; D is possibly TRBD1 (5 bases). In germline, CDR1 is SNHLY, CDR2 FYNNEI. V was trimmed by 8 bases and J by 4 bases, leaving 18 bases between them. The CDR3 contains 15 residues. DNA of the CDR3: TGTGCCAGCCAGGGCTTGGGCGGCCTGTACAATGAGCAGTTCTTC. Encoded protein: CASQGLGGLYNEQFF.

V usage is TRBV5-6 and J usage is TRBJ2-7; TRBD1 agrees at 10 bases. The CDR3 runs to 17 residues. Germline-derived CDR1 and CDR2 are SGHDT and YYEEEE. After removal of 7 bases from V and 3 bases from J, the junction contained 16 bases not matched to a gene. The chain's CDR3 is CASQLGVRDRGIYEQYF. Here the CDR3 DNA reads TGTGCCAGCCAGCTGGGAGTACGGGACAGGGGCATCTACGAGCAGTACTTC. The variable domain in full, with the rest retrieved from reference TRBV5-6 and TRBJ2-7, is DAGVTQSPTHLIKTRGQQVTLRCSPKSGHDTVSWYQQALGQGPQFIFQYYEEEERQRGNFPDRFSGHQFPNYSSELNVNALLLGDSALYLCASQLGVRDRGIYEQYFGPGTRLTVT.

This clone has a handful of counts. The chain has TRBV5-6 and TRBJ2-7, with D possibly TRBD1 on 5 matching bases. The germline V and J ends were trimmed by 0 bases and 0 bases, with 7 bases remaining between them. The CDR3 is 14 residues long. Looked up from germline, CDR1 is SGHDT and CDR2 is YYEEEE. The CDR3 is CASSLEQGSYEQYF. The CDR3 DNA reads TGTGCCAGCAGCTTGGAGCAGGGCTCCTACGAGCAGTACTTC.

This rearrangement joins TRBV9 to TRBJ2-7; a weak D match, TRBD2 (6 bases). CDR1 is SGDLS and CDR2 is YYNGEE in the germline V gene. V was cut by 0 bases and J by 4 bases, with 14 bases left in between. The CDR3 consists of 15 residues. CDR3 DNA: TGTGCCAGCAGCGTAGGAGGAGGGGAAGTTTACGAGCAGTACTTC. This codes for CASSVGGGEVYEQYF.

The V call is TRBV28, the J call TRBJ2-7; the match to TRBD2 covers 9 bases. V lost 5 bases, J lost 2 bases, and 13 bases stayed unmatched. The germline V gene encodes CDR1 MDHEN and CDR2 SYDVKM. The CDR3 covers 17 residues. The CDR3 DNA reads TGTGCCAGCAGTACGAAACTAGCGGGCGGTCGTACCTACGAGCAGTACTTC. Encoded protein: CASSTKLAGGRTYEQYF.

The rearrangement joins TRBV5-4 to TRBJ2-2, with 13 nucleotides matching TRBD2. CDR1 and CDR2 from the germline V gene are SGHNT and YYREEE (reference sequence). Losses at the gene ends were 6 bases for V and 4 bases for J; bases not matched to a gene: 9. This CDR3 spans 17 amino acids. DNA for the CDR3: TGTGCCAGCACAAAATGGACTAGCGGGGGAATCACCGGGGAGCTGTTTTTT. Encoded protein: CASTKWTSGGITGELFF.

The chain couples TRBV14 to TRBJ2-5; perhaps TRBD2 as D (6 bases). The germline V gene has CDR1 SGHDN and CDR2 FVKESK. Trimming removed 3 bases from V and 2 bases from J, with 10 bases in between. This CDR3 is 14 amino acids long. The CDR3, as DNA: TGTGCCAGCAGCCATGGGAGGAAACAAGAGACCCAGTACTTC. Translating gives CASSHGRKQETQYF.